Below, 10 T cell receptor beta chains from the same sample are listed, as sequenced in a study of T cells in Graves' hyperthyroidism and ophthalmopathy. Amplified regions were TCR beta CDR3 sequences from RNA transcripts. HTBI primers drove first-round RT-PCR of the TCR CDR3. TCRdb passed the multiplex PCR reads through MiXCR, listing each CDR3 protein once. The sample has about 500,000 distinct CDR3 sequences, approximately 48% seen once. The sequenced sample was peripheral blood or thyroid tissue (not recorded which). These receptors originate from an adult woman with Graves' disease, either hyperthyroidism or ophthalmopathy (not recorded which).

This clonotype came up many times. This chain connects TRBV6-2 or TRBV6-3 to TRBJ2-5, with D uncertain. The length of the CDR3 is 13 residues. Germline-derived CDR1 and CDR2 are MNHEY and SVGEGT. Trimming pared 7 bases from V and 5 bases from J, leaving 14 bases between. The CDR3 coding sequence is TGTGCCAGCAAGGCCTCTAGTCGGGAGACCCAGTACTTC. It codes for CASKASSRETQYF.

The sample holds many counts of this clonotype. V is TRBV20-1 and J is TRBJ1-1; a possible D gene is TRBD1 (5 bases). The germline V gene has CDR1 DFQATT and CDR2 SNEGSKA (reference sequence). The germline V and J ends were trimmed by 2 bases and 4 bases, with 11 bases remaining between them. The CDR3 has 13 residues. CDR3 sequence (DNA): TGCAGTGCTAGAAGTGGGGGAAGCACTGAAGCTTTCTTT. Translation gives CSARSGGSTEAFF.

The genes are TRBV28 and TRBJ1-1; 10 nucleotides agree with TRBD1. Germline V gene sequence: CDR1 MDHEN, CDR2 SYDVKM. Trimming removed 6 bases from V and 5 bases from J; junction bases left unmatched: 9. This CDR3 contains 15 residues. CDR3 residues: CASRGTGEGRTEAFF. The CDR3 DNA is TGTGCCAGCAGGGGGACAGGGGAGGGTCGTACTGAAGCTTTCTTT.

Concerning this clonotype itself: This clone may be a read error of a much larger clone one base away. The V call is TRBV6-1, the J call TRBJ2-7, with 9 bases identical to TRBD2. Germline assignment: CDR1 MNHNS and CDR2 SASEGT. The CDR3 is made up of 12 amino acids. The chain's CDR3 is CANSEGLAGQYF. DNA of the CDR3: TGTGCCAACAGTGAGGGACTAGCAGGACAGTACTTC.

This clonotype was seen many times. The chain has TRBV12-3 or TRBV12-4 and TRBJ2-7; TRBD2 is a possible D gene (10 bases). This CDR3 comprises 15 residues. V gave up 6 bases and J gave up 4 bases, with 19 bases separating them. The CDR3 nucleotides read TGTGCCAGCAGCAGAGCGGGAGGGACAGGGTACGAGCAGTACTTC. Translated, it gives CASSRAGGTGYEQYF.

This clonotype was picked up one time. Germline and junction disagree at one end, which may indicate a read error. This chain uses TRBV6-5 with TRBJ2-2; D gene uncertain. CDR1 is MNHEY, CDR2 SVGAGI, per germline. This CDR3 is built from 15 residues. The CDR3, as DNA: TGTGCCGGCAGTTCCGGGCCGGAGAACACCGGGGAGCTGTTTTTT. This codes for CAGSSGPENTGELFF.

CDR3 protein: CASSRAEPGGKLFF. For the CDR3, the DNA is TGTGCCAGCAGCCGTGCAGAGCCGGGTGGAAAACTGTTTTTT. The chain has TRBV14 and TRBJ1-4; no definite D call. The germline V gene encodes CDR1 SGHDN and CDR2 FVKESK. This CDR3 spans 14 amino acids. V lost 4 bases to trimming and J lost 10 bases, with 16 bases between them.

The gene calls are TRBV10-3 and TRBJ2-5, with D perhaps given as TRBD1 or TRBD2 (5 bases each). Trimming left V 10 bases short and J 4 bases short, with 19 bases between. Germline V gene data show CDR1 as ENHRY and CDR2 as SYGVKD. The length of the CDR3 is 14 residues. The CDR3 loop reads CASSIVGTGETQYF. The CDR3 DNA sequence: TGTGCCAGCTCGATAGTGGGGACGGGAGAGACCCAGTACTTC.

V and J are TRBV7-9 and TRBJ2-7, with D possibly matching TRBD2 (5 bases). Germline loops: CDR1 SEHNR, CDR2 FQNEAQ (reference sequence). Trimming took 5 bases from V and 3 from J, leaving 14 bases between them. The CDR3 extends over 14 amino acids. The CDR3 loop reads CASSRASGSYEQYF. The DNA for the CDR3 is TGTGCCAGCAGCAGGGCCTCGGGGAGCTACGAGCAGTACTTC.

The chain uses TRBV11-2 and TRBJ2-5, with unresolved D. The CDR3 contains 13 residues. Germline loops: CDR1 SGHAT, CDR2 FQNNGV. V lost 4 bases and J 5 bases, leaving 11 bases between the germline ends. This CDR3 is CASSSGARETQYF. The CDR3 region has the DNA TGTGCCAGCAGCTCTGGTGCGCGGGAGACCCAGTACTTC.